Each of the 19 T cell receptor beta chains below was sequenced from the same sample in a study of cytomegalovirus exposure and HLA in healthy donors. PCR involved 60 Vbeta and 13 Jbeta primers. Method: immunoSEQ multiplex PCR; TCRdb's copy keeps in-frame clones and lacks some. The sample contains 110,000 or so clones, around 82% of which appear only once. Sequenced input: PBMCs. These receptors all stem from a woman younger than 45 in good health and CMV-seropositive.

This chain uses TRBV11-2 with TRBJ1-5; D gene ambiguous. The ends were cut back, 1 base at V and 4 bases at J, with 8 bases in the middle. Germline assignment: CDR1 SGHAT and CDR2 FQNNGV. The CDR3 contains 14 residues. The CDR3 loop is CASSLGTGNQPQHF. The DNA of the CDR3 is TGTGCCAGCAGCTTAGGGACGGGGAATCAGCCCCAGCATTTT.

The V and J genes are TRBV19 and TRBJ1-2, with D perhaps matching TRBD1 (5 bases). The CDR3 loop spans 13 amino acids. V lost 7 bases and J lost 8, with 17 bases in between. Germline lookup yields CDR1 LNHDA and CDR2 SQIVND (reference sequence). CDR3 region: CASTRGREAGYTF. In DNA form, the CDR3 reads TGTGCCAGTACCCGGGGCCGGGAGGCCGGCTACACCTTC. Full variable domain (missing parts from reference TRBV19 and TRBJ1-2): DGGITQSPKYLFRKEGQNVTLSCEQNLNHDAMYWYRQDPGQGLRLIYYSQIVNDFQKGDIAEGYSVSREKKESFPLTVTSAQKNPTAFYLCASTRGREAGYTFGSGTRLTVV.

The CDR3 is CASSMGHPYEQYF. DNA for the CDR3: TGTGCCAGTAGTATGGGGCACCCCTACGAGCAGTACTTC. The V gene is TRBV19, the J gene TRBJ2-7; TRBD1 is a possible D gene (5 bases). Deletions cut 3 bases from V and 2 bases from J, with 8 bases between. The germline V gene has CDR1 LNHDA and CDR2 SQIVND (reference sequence). CDR3 length: 13 amino acids.

The J gene is TRBJ1-1, the V gene TRBV6-1; D may be TRBD1 (5 bases). This CDR3 comprises 15 residues. Germline values: CDR1 MNHNS, CDR2 SASEGT. V lost 1 base and J lost 4, with 13 bases in between. The CDR3 spells CASSEGSSGGTEAFF. CDR3 in DNA: TGTGCCAGCAGTGAAGGGTCCTCCGGGGGCACTGAAGCTTTCTTT.

This clone has a handful of counts. The chain joins TRBV4-1 to TRBJ1-4, with no clear D. Germline loops: CDR1 MGHRA, CDR2 YSYEKL. The CDR3 covers 14 residues. V lost 1 base, J lost 7 bases, and 10 bases lay in between. CDR3 amino acids: CASSQGANSEKLFF. For the CDR3, the DNA is TGCGCCAGCAGCCAAGGGGCCAATAGTGAAAAACTGTTTTTT.

The chain couples TRBV7-2 to TRBJ1-1; D might be TRBD1 (5 bases). V lost 1 base to trimming and J lost 2 bases, with 14 bases between them. Germline CDR1 SGHTA, CDR2 FQGNSA. The CDR3 runs 16 residues. The CDR3 spells CASSLGQPRTNTEAFF. CDR3 DNA: TGTGCCAGCAGCTTAGGACAGCCGAGAACCAACACTGAAGCTTTCTTT.

CDR3 sequence reads: CASSGATVNKGGYTF. The CDR3 nucleotides are TGTGCCAGCAGTGGGGCTACCGTAAACAAGGGGGGCTACACCTTC. The chain joins TRBV27 to TRBJ1-2; D possibly corresponds to TRBD1 (5 bases). Between the trimmed V and J ends, which lost 5 bases and 8 bases, there was a span of 21 bases. The CDR3 has 15 amino acids. CDR1 MNHEY and CDR2 SMNVEV come from the germline V gene (reference sequence).

In its sample, this clone was seen a few times. This chain links TRBV5-4 with TRBJ1-1; no clear D gene. V lost 0 bases and J lost 1, with 4 bases in between. This CDR3 region has 13 residues. Germline CDR1 and CDR2: SGHNT and YYREEE (reference sequence). The DNA of the CDR3 is TGTGCCAGCAGCTTGGATAGGAACACTGAAGCTTTCTTT. This sequence encodes CASSLDRNTEAFF. Combining the CDR3 with reference TRBV5-4 and TRBJ1-1 gives the whole variable domain ETGVTQSPTHLIKTRGQQVTLRCSSQSGHNTVSWYQQALGQGPQFIFQYYREEENGRGNFPPRFSGLQFPNYSSELNVNALELDDSALYLCASSLDRNTEAFFGQGTRLTVV.

The genes are TRBV5-6 and TRBJ1-1; D unclear. V was trimmed by 0 bases and J by 3 bases, leaving 6 bases between them. Germline CDR1 and CDR2: SGHDT and YYEEEE. The CDR3 extends over 13 amino acids. CDR3: CASSLGRDTEAFF. DNA of the CDR3: TGTGCCAGCAGCTTGGGGAGAGACACTGAAGCTTTCTTT.

Here the CDR3 reads CASRLTDRANYGYTF. CDR3 nucleotide sequence: TGCGCCAGCAGATTGACGGACAGGGCAAACTATGGCTACACCTTC. This chain uses TRBV5-1 with TRBJ1-2, with TRBD1 matching over 8 bases. CDR3 size: 15 residues. V trimming: 5 bases; J trimming: 2 bases; junction bases outside the gene matches: 8. Germline V lookup: CDR1 SGHRS, CDR2 YFSETQ.

The chain links TRBV19 to TRBJ2-7; the match to TRBD1 covers 10 bases. This CDR3 region has 15 residues. CDR1 LNHDA and CDR2 SQIVND come from the germline V gene (reference sequence). V was pared by 1 base and J by 3 bases, with 3 bases of the junction left unmatched. The CDR3 nucleotides are TGTGCCAGTAGTATAGCTCGGACAGGGGGCTACGAGCAGTACTTC. It encodes CASSIARTGGYEQYF.

The chain couples TRBV27 to TRBJ1-3; no reliable D call. The V gene's germline CDR1 is MNHEY and CDR2 SMNVEV (reference sequence). The CDR3 contains 14 residues. Trimming cost V 3 bases and J 4 bases, with 10 bases left between them. CDR3 bases: TGTGCCAGCAGTTTTAGCTCGTCCGGAAACACCATATATTTT. Protein sequence: CASSFSSSGNTIYF.

This clone occurred once. The chain is built from TRBV11-2 and TRBJ2-2; 8 positions agree with TRBD1. Germline V gene sequence: CDR1 SGHAT, CDR2 FQNNGV. The junction had 7 bases not matched to a gene; V was cut back by 5 bases and J by 5 bases. This CDR3 contains 15 residues. In DNA form, the CDR3 reads TGTGCCAGCAGCCCAGGACAGGGTTGGACCGGGGAGCTGTTTTTT. Amino acid sequence: CASSPGQGWTGELFF.

The chain is built from TRBV18 and TRBJ2-5; D perhaps matches TRBD1 (5 bases). The J call may be faulty, since TRBJ2-7 better matches the DNA end. Germline-derived CDR1 and CDR2 are KGHSH and LQKENI. CDR3 length equals 18 residues. This CDR3 reads CASSNPQGPSTNPYEQYF. CDR3 nucleotides: TGTGCCAGCTCCAACCCTCAGGGCCCATCTACTAACCCCTACGAGCAGTACTTC.

This clone came up a few times. The chain joins TRBV7-9 to TRBJ2-3, with a weak D call TRBD1 (6 bases). V was shortened by 7 bases and J by 6 bases, with 23 bases between the two germline ends. This CDR3 comprises 16 residues. Germline values: CDR1 SEHNR, CDR2 FQNEAQ (reference sequence). The chain's CDR3 is CASTRLKGDRLDTQYF. CDR3 sequence (DNA): TGTGCCAGCACTAGACTTAAGGGGGACCGATTGGATACGCAGTATTTT.

The chain has TRBV6-1 and TRBJ1-2; 8 nucleotides align to TRBD1. Germline loops: CDR1 MNHNS, CDR2 SASEGT. V dropped 2 bases and J dropped 4; count of bases not matched to a gene: 12. CDR3 length: 17 amino acids. CDR3 protein: CASSENGLAGTGYGYTF. CDR3 sequence (DNA): TGTGCCAGCAGTGAAAATGGGTTAGCAGGGACAGGCTATGGCTACACCTTC.

This sequence joins TRBV19 and TRBJ2-1; 11 bases align to TRBD2. The V gene end was trimmed by 3 bases and the J gene end by 4 bases; junction bases not matched to a gene: 2. This CDR3 spans 15 amino acids. The germline gives CDR1 LNHDA, CDR2 SQIVND (reference sequence). Here the CDR3 reads CASSMTSGVYNEQFF. DNA for the CDR3: TGTGCCAGTAGTATGACTAGCGGGGTTTACAATGAGCAGTTCTTC.

The gene calls are TRBV5-1 and TRBJ2-1, with TRBD2 matching over 9 bases. CDR1 is SGHRS and CDR2 is YFSETQ in the germline V gene. Unmatched junction bases numbered 4, after V lost 5 bases and J lost 1 base. This CDR3 is built from 15 residues. CDR3 region: CASSSGSRSYNEQFF. CDR3 nucleotide sequence: TGCGCCAGCAGTAGCGGGAGCCGGTCCTACAATGAGCAGTTCTTC.

This clone was recorded a few times. The chain uses TRBV6-1 and TRBJ1-1; tentative D call: TRBD1 (6 bases). With 6 bases removed from V and 0 bases from J, the gap between germline ends came to 8 bases. There are 13 residues in the CDR3. Germline V lookup: CDR1 MNHNS, CDR2 SASEGT. The CDR3 here is CASRGTMNTEAFF. The CDR3 bases are TGTGCCAGCAGGGGGACAATGAACACTGAAGCTTTCTTT.